These T cell receptor beta chains were read from a single sample in a study of cytomegalovirus exposure and HLA in healthy donors. Measured with immunoSEQ multiplex PCR; TCRdb has only the in-frame clones, and not every one. The sample records fewer than 140,000 clones, more than 70% being singletons. Sequenced material: PBMCs. Receptors originate from a middle-aged man in good health and CMV-seronegative. The CDR3 runs from the conserved cysteine through the conserved F or W. The D gene is left open where the match is weak. Rows give clone size only sometimes, using once, few, many, or a class for an expanded clone.

v_gene	j_gene	abundance	d_gene	CDR3nt	CDR3aa
TRBV4-1	TRBJ2-3	-	-	TGCGCCAGCAGCCAAGTTGGACTACGAACAGATACGCAGTATTTT	CASSQVGLRTDTQYF
TRBV2	TRBJ1-1	-	TRBD1	TGTGCCAGCAGTGCCACGTCACCGGGGACAGGGGAGAACACTGAAGCTTTCTTT	CASSATSPGTGENTEAFF
TRBV29-1	TRBJ2-3	-	TRBD1	TGCAGCGTTCGGACAGGGAGGAGCGCAGATACGCAGTATTTT	CSVRTGRSADTQYF
TRBV5-1	TRBJ2-5	once	-	TGCGCCAGCAGCCGACAGCTGCAAGAGACCCAGTACTTC	CASSRQLQETQYF
TRBV15	TRBJ2-5	-	-	TGTGCCACCAGCAGGCCGAGCTACCTAGGAGAGACCCAGTACTTC	CATSRPSYLGETQYF
TRBV6-4	TRBJ2-3	-	TRBD1	TGTGCCAGCAGTGCGGACAGGGGCCGGCCAGATACGCAGTATTTT	CASSADRGRPDTQYF
TRBV6-1	TRBJ2-5	-	-	TGTGCCAGCAGTTCCGGCAGGGGCCAAGAGACCCAGTACTTC	CASSSGRGQETQYF
TRBV11-2	TRBJ2-1	-	TRBD2	TGTGCCAGCAGCCCGGGGACTACGGGGGGGGAGCAGTTCTTC	CASSPGTTGGEQFF
TRBV5-4	TRBJ2-5	-	-	TGTGCCAGCAGCTGGCCCGGGGAGACCCAGTACTTC	CASSWPGETQYF
TRBV10-3	TRBJ1-2	-	-	TGTGCCATCAGTGGCGGGACGGGCTATGGCTACACCTTC	CAISGGTGYGYTF
TRBV6-5	TRBJ2-7	-	-	TGTGCCAGCTCCCGGGGGGCCCCCTCCTACGAGCAGTACTTC	CASSRGAPSYEQYF
TRBV5-1	TRBJ1-6	few	-	TGCGCCAGCAGCCACAATGGGGGCAGTCAGAATTCACCCCTCCACTTT	CASSHNGGSQNSPLHF
TRBV10-3	TRBJ2-1	-	TRBD2	TGTGCCTCCCGCGGGGGTGAGCAGTTCTTC	CASRGGEQFF
TRBV13	TRBJ1-2	-	-	TGTGCCAGCAGCTTCCTAAGGGTTGAGACAGCGAGCTATGGCTACACCTTC	CASSFLRVETASYGYTF
TRBV27	TRBJ2-1	-	-	TGTGCCAGCAGTTTACACGCGGGCTATACGACGCACAATGAGCAGTTCTTC	CASSLHAGYTTHNEQFF
TRBV6-1	TRBJ1-1	-	TRBD1	TGTGCCAGCAGGGAAGGGTCGGGACAGGGGAAGACTGAAGCTTTCTTT	CASREGSGQGKTEAFF
TRBV7-9	TRBJ2-2	-	-	TGTGCCAGCAGGGCCGGGGGCACCGGGGAGCTGTTTTTT	CASRAGGTGELFF
TRBV5-6	TRBJ2-5	few	TRBD2	TGTGCCAGCAGCCACCTAGCGGGGGGTAAGGGTCTGGAGACCCAGTACTTC	CASSHLAGGKGLETQYF
TRBV6-1	TRBJ1-3	-	-	TGTGCCAGCAGTGAACTCAGGAATAGAAACACCATATATTTT	CASSELRNRNTIYF
TRBV5-1	TRBJ1-2	-	TRBD1	TGCGCCAGCAGCCCGTCCGGACAGGGGCCCCCGTATGGCTACACCTTC	CASSPSGQGPPYGYTF
TRBV7-9	TRBJ2-5	-	-	TGTGCCAGCAGCCAAACATGGTCGCCCTGGGAGGCCCAGTACTTC	CASSQTWSPWEAQYF
TRBV7-2	TRBJ2-3	few	TRBD2	TGTGCCAGCAGCTTATTGGCTAGCGGGGGGGCCAGGGCAGATACGCAGTATTTT	CASSLLASGGARADTQYF
TRBV5-4	TRBJ2-1	-	-	TGTGCCAGCAGCCAACAGGGTCAGAATGAGCAGTTCTTC	CASSQQGQNEQFF
TRBV5-4	TRBJ2-2	-	-	TGTGCCAGCAGCTTGGCCGGGAACACCGGGGAGCTGTTTTTT	CASSLAGNTGELFF
TRBV2	TRBJ1-2	-	TRBD1	TGTGCCAGCAAGGGACAGGGATTCTATGGCTACACCTTC	CASKGQGFYGYTF
TRBV15	TRBJ2-2	-	TRBD1	TGTGCCACCAGGACAGGGGTGAACACCGGGGAGCTGTTTTTT	CATRTGVNTGELFF
TRBV7-2	TRBJ2-7	-	TRBD1	TGTGCCAGCAGCCGCGAGACAGGGGGCTACGAGCAGTACTTC	CASSRETGGYEQYF
TRBV5-5	TRBJ2-2	-	TRBD2	TGTGCCAGCAGCCCCGATGGGCGGGGGGATACCGGGGAGCTGTTTTTT	CASSPDGRGDTGELFF
TRBV29-1	TRBJ2-7	-	TRBD2	TGCAGCGTCCCCCGGGAGGGAATAGCCTACGAGCAGTACTTC	CSVPREGIAYEQYF
TRBV11-2	TRBJ2-2	-	TRBD2	TGTGCCAGCAGCTTACGGCGGGGGGAAAACACCGGGGAGCTGTTTTTT	CASSLRRGENTGELFF
TRBV5-6	TRBJ2-7	-	TRBD2	TGTGCCAGCAGTTCTAGCGGGGGATCCTACGAGCAGTACTTC	CASSSSGGSYEQYF
TRBV10-3	TRBJ2-7	few	TRBD1	TGTGCCATCAGGCCCGACAGGGGGCCCTACGAGCAGTACTTC	CAIRPDRGPYEQYF
TRBV4-1	TRBJ1-6	many	-	TGCGCCAGCAGCCAAGTGGACATGGGTTTCATCAATTCACCCCTCCACTTT	CASSQVDMGFINSPLHF
TRBV5-3	TRBJ1-1	-	-	TGTGCCAGAAGCTTGAGTAATCGAGGGATGAACACTGAAGCTTTCTTT	CARSLSNRGMNTEAFF
TRBV6-5	TRBJ1-2	-	TRBD1	TGTGCCAGCAGTTCCATGACAGGGCTCGATGGCTACACCTTC	CASSSMTGLDGYTF
TRBV2	TRBJ1-1	-	TRBD1	TGTGCCAGCAGCGGGACAGGGACCTCCATGAACACTGAAGCTTTCTTT	CASSGTGTSMNTEAFF
TRBV19	TRBJ1-3	once	-	TGTGCCAGTAGTATGCGACAGTCTGGAAACACCATATATTTT	CASSMRQSGNTIYF
TRBV6-1	TRBJ1-6	once	-	TGTGCCAGCAGGTGGCCAAGCTATAATTCACCCCTCCACTTT	CASRWPSYNSPLHF
TRBV5-5	TRBJ1-5	-	-	TGTGCCAGCAGCTTGGCCGCGGGACAGCCCCAGCATTTT	CASSLAAGQPQHF
TRBV9	TRBJ1-2	-	TRBD1	TGTGCCAGCAGCGTGGACAGGGGGTTTTCTGGCTACACCTTC	CASSVDRGFSGYTF
TRBV19	TRBJ2-2	-	-	TGTGCCAGTGGCAGGGTCCACGCCGGGGAGCTGTTTTTT	CASGRVHAGELFF
TRBV4-1	TRBJ2-1	-	TRBD2	TGCGCCAGCAGCCGGGGAGGGTCCGACAATGAGCAGTTCTTC	CASSRGGSDNEQFF
TRBV5-1	TRBJ1-6	-	-	TGCGCCAGCAGCTTGGGGGAGGATTCACCCCTCCACTTT	CASSLGEDSPLHF
TRBV10-3	TRBJ1-4	-	TRBD1	TGTGCCATCAGGGGACAGGGCAGCGGGAGTGAAAAACTGTTTTTT	CAIRGQGSGSEKLFF
TRBV7-7	TRBJ2-2	-	TRBD2	TGTGCCAGCAGCAAGACTAGCGGGGGACCCACCGGGGAGCTGTTTTTT	CASSKTSGGPTGELFF